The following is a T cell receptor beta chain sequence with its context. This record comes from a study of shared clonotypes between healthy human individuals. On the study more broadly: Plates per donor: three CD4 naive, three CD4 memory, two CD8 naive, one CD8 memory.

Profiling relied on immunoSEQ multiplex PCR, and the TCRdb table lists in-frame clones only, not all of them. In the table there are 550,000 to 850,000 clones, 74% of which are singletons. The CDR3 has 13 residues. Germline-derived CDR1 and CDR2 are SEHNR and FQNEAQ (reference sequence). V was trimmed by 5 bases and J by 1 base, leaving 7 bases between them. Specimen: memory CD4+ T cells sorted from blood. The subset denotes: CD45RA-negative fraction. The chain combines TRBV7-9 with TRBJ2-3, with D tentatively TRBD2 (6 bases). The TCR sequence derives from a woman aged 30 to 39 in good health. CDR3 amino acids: CASSPSGTDTQYF. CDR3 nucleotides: TGTGCCAGCAGCCCTAGCGGCACAGATACGCAGTATTTT. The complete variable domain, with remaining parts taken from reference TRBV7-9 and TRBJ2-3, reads DTGVSQNPRHKITKRGQNVTFRCDPISEHNRLYWYRQTLGQGPEFLTYFQNEAQLEKSRLLSDRFSAERPKGSFSTLEIQRTEQGDSAMYLCASSPSGTDTQYFGPGTRLTVL.